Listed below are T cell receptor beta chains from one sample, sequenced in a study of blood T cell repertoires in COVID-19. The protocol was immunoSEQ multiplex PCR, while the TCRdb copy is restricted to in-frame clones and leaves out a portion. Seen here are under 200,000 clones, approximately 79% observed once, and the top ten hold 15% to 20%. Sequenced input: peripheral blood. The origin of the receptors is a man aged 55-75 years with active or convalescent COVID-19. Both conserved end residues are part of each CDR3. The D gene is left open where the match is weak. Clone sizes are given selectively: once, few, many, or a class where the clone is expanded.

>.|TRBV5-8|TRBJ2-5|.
CASSLRGGGATQYF
TGTGCCAGCAGCTTGAGAGGGGGTGGTGCGACCCAGTACTTC
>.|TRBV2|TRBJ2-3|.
CASRGPTSTDTQYF
TGTGCCAGCAGGGGGCCCACCAGCACAGATACGCAGTATTTT
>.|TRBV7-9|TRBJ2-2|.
CASSFGESQGGELFF
TGTGCCAGCAGCTTCGGAGAAAGTCAGGGCGGGGAGCTGTTTTTT
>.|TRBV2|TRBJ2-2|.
CASSVEAANTGELFF
TGTGCCAGCAGTGTTGAGGCCGCGAACACCGGGGAGCTGTTTTTT
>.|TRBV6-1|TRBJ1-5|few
CASSDQDGENQPQHF
TGTGCCAGCAGTGATCAGGACGGGGAGAATCAGCCCCAGCATTTT
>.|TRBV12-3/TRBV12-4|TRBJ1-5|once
CASRLGGEAQHF
TGTGCCAGCAGGTTGGGGGGGGAGGCCCAGCATTTT
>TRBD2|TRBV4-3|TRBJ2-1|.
CASSQDWSGRPFF
TGCGCCAGCAGCCAAGATTGGAGCGGGAGACCGTTCTTC
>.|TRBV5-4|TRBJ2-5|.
CASRPALAGQETQYF
TGTGCCAGCAGACCGGCGCTGGCAGGTCAAGAGACCCAGTACTTC
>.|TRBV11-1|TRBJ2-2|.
CASSFGTFTGELFF
TGTGCCAGCAGCTTCGGTACCTTTACCGGGGAGCTGTTTTTT
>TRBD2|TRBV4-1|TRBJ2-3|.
CASNSQGGRTDTQYF
TGCGCCAGCAACAGTCAAGGCGGGAGAACAGATACGCAGTATTTT
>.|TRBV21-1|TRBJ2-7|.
CASSELDRVSNLISYEQYF
TGTGCCAGCAGCGAATTAGACAGGGTCTCTAACTTAATTTCGTACGAGCAGTACTTC
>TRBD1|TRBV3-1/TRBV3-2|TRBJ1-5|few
CASSQGFSRDRGSGRNDQPQHF
TGTGCCAGCAGCCAAGGGTTTTCGCGGGACAGGGGATCTGGTCGCAATGATCAGCCCCAGCATTTT
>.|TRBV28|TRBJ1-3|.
CASSLRTGNTIYF
TGTGCCAGCAGTCTTCGGACGGGGAACACCATATATTTT
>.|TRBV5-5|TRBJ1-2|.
CASSLEGMGGYTF
TGTGCCAGCAGCTTGGAGGGGATGGGCGGCTACACCTTC
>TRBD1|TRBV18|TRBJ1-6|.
CASSPGQESPLHF
TGTGCCAGCTCACCAGGACAGGAGTCACCCCTCCACTTT
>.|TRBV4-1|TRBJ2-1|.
CASSQAEGANNEQFF
TGCGCCAGCAGCCAAGCCGAAGGGGCAAACAATGAGCAGTTCTTC
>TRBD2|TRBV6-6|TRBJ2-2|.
CASSPGLAVQLFF
TGTGCCAGCAGTCCCGGACTAGCGGTTCAGCTGTTTTTT
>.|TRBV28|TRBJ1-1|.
CASSLRGRVTEAFF
TGTGCCAGCAGTTTAAGGGGAAGGGTCACTGAAGCTTTCTTT
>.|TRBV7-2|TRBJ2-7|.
CASSRTAGPYEQYF
TGTGCCAGCAGCAGGACTGCGGGGCCCTACGAGCAGTACTTC
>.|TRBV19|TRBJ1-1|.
CASSIAGSGEAFF
TGTGCCAGTAGTATAGCGGGGTCAGGTGAAGCTTTCTTT
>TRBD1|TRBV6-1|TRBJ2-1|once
CASSGRDRAYSGTNNEQFF
TGTGCCAGCAGTGGCCGGGACAGGGCCTACTCAGGGACTAACAATGAGCAGTTCTTC
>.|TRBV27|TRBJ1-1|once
CASSLRRGTEAFF
TGTGCCAGCAGTCTTAGAAGGGGCACTGAAGCTTTCTTT
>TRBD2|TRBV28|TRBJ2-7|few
CASSLWGGLKEREERYEQYF
TGTGCCAGCAGTTTATGGGGGGGCCTCAAGGAGCGGGAGGAGAGATACGAGCAGTACTTC
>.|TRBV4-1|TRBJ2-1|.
CASSQEITVGHNEQFF
TGCGCCAGCAGCCAGGAGATTACTGTTGGCCACAATGAGCAGTTCTTC
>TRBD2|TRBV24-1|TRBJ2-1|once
CATSIAGGSEQFF
TGTGCCACCAGTATAGCGGGAGGGAGTGAGCAGTTCTTC
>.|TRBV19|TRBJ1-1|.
CASSIDQGGTSRSF
TGTGCCAGTAGTATAGATCAGGGAGGGACCTCAAGGTCCTTT
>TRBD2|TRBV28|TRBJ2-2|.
CASSLIQLAGAGELFF
TGTGCCAGCAGTTTAATCCAACTAGCGGGAGCCGGGGAGCTGTTTTTT
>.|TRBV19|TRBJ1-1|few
CASSRVDTEAFF
TGTGCCAGTAGTAGAGTTGACACTGAAGCTTTCTTT
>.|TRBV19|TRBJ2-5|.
CASSRDSQETQYF
TGTGCCAGTAGTAGGGACTCACAAGAGACCCAGTACTTC
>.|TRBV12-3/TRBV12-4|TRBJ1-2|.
CASSLDNRSGYTF
TGTGCCAGCAGTTTGGACAACAGGAGTGGCTACACCTTC
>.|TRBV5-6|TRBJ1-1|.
CASSYLTRGGTEAFF
TGTGCCAGCAGCTACCTAACCCGGGGAGGGACTGAAGCTTTCTTT
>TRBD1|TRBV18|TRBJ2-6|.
CASSPQDRVLAGANVLTF
TGTGCCAGCTCACCGCAGGACAGGGTTTTGGCTGGGGCCAACGTCCTGACTTTC
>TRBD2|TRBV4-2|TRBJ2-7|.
CASSQNPSGGNSYEQYF
TGTGCCAGCAGCCAAAATCCTAGCGGCGGGAACTCCTACGAGCAGTACTTC
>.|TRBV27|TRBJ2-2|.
CASSFAGGWGELFF
TGTGCCAGCAGTTTCGCTGGGGGGTGGGGGGAGCTGTTTTTT
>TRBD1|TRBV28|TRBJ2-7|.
CASSFRIDRGRSYEQYF
TGTGCCAGCAGTTTCCGGATCGACAGGGGGCGATCCTACGAGCAGTACTTC
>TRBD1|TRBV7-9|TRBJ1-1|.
CASSRTGGRTEAFF
TGTGCCAGCAGCCGGACAGGGGGCAGGACTGAAGCTTTCTTT
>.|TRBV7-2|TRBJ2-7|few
CASSLTGGTNYEQYF
TGTGCCAGCAGCTTAACGGGCGGGACCAACTACGAGCAGTACTTC
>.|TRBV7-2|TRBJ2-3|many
CASSLEQRGTDTQYF
TGTGCCAGCAGCTTAGAGCAGCGGGGCACAGATACGCAGTATTTT
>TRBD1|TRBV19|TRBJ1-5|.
CASSSTGRNQPQHF
TGTGCCAGTAGTTCGACAGGGCGCAATCAGCCCCAGCATTTT
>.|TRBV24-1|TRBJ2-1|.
CATSTTGGNEQFF
TGTGCCACCAGCACCACAGGCGGAAATGAGCAGTTCTTC
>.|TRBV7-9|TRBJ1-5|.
CASSFDAVDSPRPQHF
TGTGCCAGCAGCTTCGACGCCGTGGACAGCCCGAGGCCCCAGCATTTT
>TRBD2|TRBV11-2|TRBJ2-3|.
CASSSGRVGSTDTQYF
TGTGCCAGCAGCAGCGGGAGGGTGGGGAGCACAGATACGCAGTATTTT
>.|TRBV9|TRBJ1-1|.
CASSVAQGTEAFF
TGTGCCAGCAGCGTAGCCCAGGGCACTGAAGCTTTCTTT
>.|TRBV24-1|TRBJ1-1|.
CATKEDGHTEAFF
TGTGCCACCAAGGAGGATGGGCACACTGAAGCTTTCTTT
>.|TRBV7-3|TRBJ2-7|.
CASSSQQGYEQYF
TGTGCCAGCAGCTCCCAACAGGGTTACGAGCAGTACTTC
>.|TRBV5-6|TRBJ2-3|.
CASSLVYNTDTQYF
TGTGCCAGCAGCTTGGTTTATAACACAGATACGCAGTATTTT
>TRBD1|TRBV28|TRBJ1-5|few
CASSSPSGGRRYLSNQPQHF
TGTGCCAGCAGTTCCCCCTCAGGGGGAAGAAGATATTTAAGCAATCAGCCCCAGCATTTT